Shown below are 30 T cell receptor beta chains from a single sample sequenced in a study of identical twins. TCRdb independently ran MiXCR on the 5' RACE reads; one entry per CDR3 protein. The sample consists of about 490,000 distinct CDR3 sequences, about 15% of them appearing once. These data are also associated with another study on yellow fever vaccine responses in identical twins.

Sequencing used CD4+ T cells sorted from blood. The receptors here all came from a woman younger than 30 in good health.

The V call is TRBV20-1, the J call TRBJ1-6; D unresolved. The V end was cut by 0 bases, the J end by 0 bases, with 9 bases between. CDR1 is DFQATT and CDR2 is SNEGSKA in the germline V gene (reference sequence). The CDR3 has 16 amino acids. This CDR3 reads CSAREGSSSYNSPLHF. The CDR3 DNA is TGCAGTGCTAGAGAGGGCAGCAGCTCCTATAATTCACCCCTCCACTTT.

This sequence joins TRBV4-1 and TRBJ2-1; 9 bases fit TRBD1. The germline gives CDR1 MGHRA, CDR2 YSYEKL. V lost 5 bases and J lost 2; bases outside the gene matches: 7. The CDR3 is 16 residues long. The DNA of the CDR3 is TGCGCCAGCAGCGCGACCGGGACAGGGCCCTACAATGAGCAGTTCTTC. Protein: CASSATGTGPYNEQFF.

This clonotype was picked up a small number of times. The chain couples TRBV3-1 to TRBJ1-5; 7 nucleotides line up with TRBD1. V trimming: 2 bases; J trimming: 6 bases; junction bases outside the gene matches: 7. This CDR3 is built from 15 residues. CDR1 and CDR2 (germline): LGHDT, YNNKEL (reference sequence). The CDR3 DNA sequence: TGTGCCAGCAGCCAATTCGGACAGGTCGGTCAGCCCCAGCATTTT. This gives the protein CASSQFGQVGQPQHF.

This chain joins TRBV3-1 and TRBJ2-3; D uncertain. The CDR3 loop spans 16 amino acids. Germline V CDR1 and CDR2: LGHDT, YNNKEL (reference sequence). Trimming stripped 2 bases from V and 0 bases from J, with 12 bases between. CDR3 residues: CASSQPHLTSTDTQYF. The DNA for the CDR3 is TGTGCCAGCAGCCAACCCCATTTGACTAGCACAGATACGCAGTATTTT.

The gene calls are TRBV7-2 and TRBJ2-1, with a weak D call TRBD2 (6 bases). Germline CDR1 SGHTA, CDR2 FQGNSA. The CDR3 loop spans 15 amino acids. V lost 5 bases and J lost 0, with 11 bases in between. CDR3 sequence: CASSPAGHSYNEQFF. The DNA of the CDR3 is TGTGCCAGCAGCCCAGCGGGCCACTCCTACAATGAGCAGTTCTTC.

This clonotype was seen a few times. This sequence joins TRBV5-4 and TRBJ1-6, with D perhaps TRBD1 (6 bases). This CDR3 spans 17 amino acids. Deletions cut 5 bases from V and 10 bases from J, with 25 bases between. The germline CDR1 and CDR2 sequences are SGHNT and YYREEE (reference sequence). The CDR3 bases are TGTGCCAGCAGTTCTGGACAGACGAGCGCTGGGCGATCACCCCTCCACTTT. This codes for CASSSGQTSAGRSPLHF.

This clonotype appeared a few times. The V call is TRBV20-1, the J call TRBJ2-1; tentative D call: TRBD2 (5 bases). The V gene lost 3 bases and the J gene lost 0 bases, with 6 bases spanning the gap. CDR3 length equals 13 residues. Germline CDR1 DFQATT, CDR2 SNEGSKA (reference sequence). The CDR3 sequence is CSASGISYNEQFF. CDR3 coding DNA: TGCAGTGCTAGCGGGATCTCCTACAATGAGCAGTTCTTC.

The V and J genes are TRBV3-1 and TRBJ1-4; D is uncertain. CDR3 length: 15 amino acids. V was clipped by 3 bases and J by 4 bases, with 12 bases between them. CDR1 and CDR2 (germline): LGHDT, YNNKEL (reference sequence). CDR3: CASSQAGPYNEKLFF. The CDR3 DNA reads TGTGCCAGCAGCCAGGCCGGGCCTTATAATGAAAAACTGTTTTTT.

This clonotype was counted between two and nine times. The rearrangement uses TRBV27 and TRBJ2-7, with 9 nucleotides matching TRBD1. V was pared by 5 bases and J by 0 bases, with 14 bases of the junction left unmatched. The V gene's germline CDR1 is MNHEY and CDR2 SMNVEV (reference sequence). The CDR3 sequence is 18 residues long. This CDR3 is CASSPRIIRQGDSYEQYF. CDR3 in DNA: TGTGCCAGCAGTCCGAGGATTATTAGACAGGGGGACTCCTACGAGCAGTACTTC.

This clonotype occurred many times. V gene TRBV9 combines with J gene TRBJ2-1; 7 bases align to TRBD1. Looked up from germline, CDR1 is SGDLS and CDR2 is YYNGEE. CDR3 length equals 17 residues. V gave up 3 bases and J gave up 1 base; unmatched junction bases: 10. This CDR3 reads CASSGTTGRLSYNEQFF. In DNA form, the CDR3 reads TGTGCCAGCAGCGGGACGACAGGGAGACTTTCCTACAATGAGCAGTTCTTC. Variable domain in full (rest from reference TRBV9 and TRBJ2-1): DSGVTQTPKHLITATGQRVTLRCSPRSGDLSVYWYQQSLDQGLQFLIQYYNGEERAKGNILERFSAQQFPDLHSELNLSSLELGDSALYFCASSGTTGRLSYNEQFFGPGTRLTVL.

This chain connects TRBV12-3 or TRBV12-4 to TRBJ2-1; 10 bases align to TRBD2. V trimming: 5 bases; J trimming: 7 bases; junction bases outside the gene matches: 8. The CDR3 is 15 residues long. Here the CDR3 DNA reads TGTGCCAGCAGTCAAGCGGGAGGGCTTCGGAATGAGCAGTTCTTC. Its protein product is CASSQAGGLRNEQFF.

Only a few counts were recorded for this clonotype. The chain has TRBV5-1 and TRBJ2-5; D remains unclear. V was cut by 0 bases and J by 3 bases, with 3 bases left in between. From germline, CDR1 is SGHRS and CDR2 YFSETQ. The CDR3 has 12 amino acids. The CDR3: CASSLAEETQYF. The CDR3 DNA sequence: TGCGCCAGCAGCTTGGCAGAAGAGACCCAGTACTTC.

This clonotype appeared many times. The chain couples TRBV12-3 or TRBV12-4 to TRBJ2-1; TRBD1 aligns across 8 bases. The CDR3 length is 16 residues. J lost 2 bases, V lost 3 bases, and 6 bases had no gene match. The CDR3 loop reads CASSFGTGLTYNEQFF. In DNA, the CDR3 is TGTGCCAGCAGTTTCGGGACAGGCTTAACCTACAATGAGCAGTTCTTC.

J is TRBJ2-3 and V is TRBV12-3 or TRBV12-4, with D unresolved. V was trimmed by 7 bases and J by 0 bases, leaving 17 bases between them. The CDR3 is made up of 16 amino acids. CDR3 amino acids: CASTSQSTPSTDTQYF. In DNA, the CDR3 is TGTGCCAGCACCTCACAGTCTACTCCTAGCACAGATACGCAGTATTTT.

This clonotype was seen more than once but under ten times. The chain joins TRBV7-9 to TRBJ2-1, with TRBD1 identical over 7 bases. V shed 5 bases and J 7 bases; nucleotides not matched to a gene: 8. The CDR3 runs 14 residues. The germline CDR1 and CDR2 sequences are SEHNR and FQNEAQ (reference sequence). This CDR3 reads CASSTRTGTNEQFF. The CDR3 DNA reads as TGTGCCAGCAGCACTAGGACAGGTACGAATGAGCAGTTCTTC.

The chain combines TRBV28 with TRBJ2-2; D might be TRBD1 (5 bases). Trimming took off 6 bases at V and 7 bases at J, with 15 bases between the two ends. This CDR3 spans 14 amino acids. CDR1 is MDHEN and CDR2 is SYDVKM in the germline V gene. CDR3 in DNA: TGTGCCAGCAGCACTCCCAGGGCGAGCGGGGAGCTGTTTTTT. This sequence encodes CASSTPRASGELFF.

The rearrangement uses TRBV2 and TRBJ1-5; 7 bases agree with TRBD1. Germline loops: CDR1 SNHLY, CDR2 FYNNEI. CDR3 size: 14 residues. The trim removed 0 bases at V and 5 bases at J, leaving 1 base unmatched. CDR3 in amino acids: CASSEAQGDQPQHF. The CDR3 region has the DNA TGTGCCAGCAGTGAAGCGCAGGGGGATCAGCCCCAGCATTTT.

V and J are TRBV18 and TRBJ2-2; D might be TRBD1 (5 bases). The CDR3 runs to 14 residues. Germline V gives CDR1 KGHSH, CDR2 LQKENI. Trimming removed 6 bases from V and 0 bases from J, with 8 bases in between. CDR3 coding DNA: TGTGCCAGCTCCGACAGCGCGAACACCGGGGAGCTGTTTTTT. Protein product: CASSDSANTGELFF.

The chain recombines TRBV5-1 with TRBJ2-7; D gene uncertain. Germline CDR1 SGHRS, CDR2 YFSETQ. This CDR3 comprises 13 residues. Trimming pared 6 bases from V and 0 bases from J, leaving 10 bases between. The CDR3 here is CASTYGNSYEQYF. DNA of the CDR3: TGCGCCAGCACCTATGGGAACTCCTACGAGCAGTACTTC.

Of note for this clonotype: One end of the junction varies from germline; a read error may be responsible. The J gene is TRBJ2-2, the V gene TRBV10-3; 9 bases fit TRBD1. The CDR3 sequence is 16 residues long. CDR1 ENHRY and CDR2 SYGVKD come from the germline V gene. The CDR3 loop reads CAISETGTGNSGELFF. CDR3 DNA: TGTGCCATCAGTGAGACCGGGACAGGGAACTCCGGGGAGCTGTTTTTT.

The chain's CDR3 is CASSLDPPPTYEQFF. In DNA, the CDR3 is TGCGCCAGCAGCTTGGACCCCCCCCCGACCTATGAGCAGTTCTTC. The chain employs TRBV5-1 and TRBJ2-1; unclear D gene. The length of the CDR3 is 15 residues. V lost 0 bases and J 8 bases, leaving 15 bases between the germline ends. Looked up from germline, CDR1 is SGHRS and CDR2 is YFSETQ.

The genes are TRBV5-1 and TRBJ2-1; 7 positions agree with TRBD1. Trimming took 6 bases from V and 0 from J; bases not matched to a gene: 6. Looked up from germline, CDR1 is SGHRS and CDR2 is YFSETQ. This CDR3 region has 15 residues. CDR3 sequence reads: CASKKGQFSYNEQFF. CDR3 coding DNA: TGCGCCAGCAAAAAGGGACAGTTCTCCTACAATGAGCAGTTCTTC.

The table lists this clonotype with a few counts. The V and J genes are TRBV5-1 and TRBJ2-2; perhaps TRBD2 as D (7 bases). This CDR3 is 17 amino acids long. The germline V gene has CDR1 SGHRS and CDR2 YFSETQ. Trimming removed 2 bases from V and 3 bases from J, with 17 bases in between. The CDR3 sequence: CASSFGLVGTYTGELFF. The DNA of the CDR3 is TGCGCCAGCAGCTTCGGACTAGTGGGGACATACACCGGGGAGCTGTTTTTT.

There are a few counts of this clonotype. This chain links TRBV7-9 with TRBJ1-2; D uncertain. The CDR3 totals 16 residues. Trimming pared 0 bases from V and 0 bases from J, leaving 11 bases between. Germline-derived CDR1 and CDR2 are SEHNR and FQNEAQ (reference sequence). CDR3 sequence: CASSLAPRAANYGYTF. As DNA, the CDR3 is TGTGCCAGCAGCTTAGCACCTAGGGCGGCTAACTATGGCTACACCTTC. The variable domain in full, completed from reference TRBV7-9 and TRBJ1-2, reads DTGVSQNPRHKITKRGQNVTFRCDPISEHNRLYWYRQTLGQGPEFLTYFQNEAQLEKSRLLSDRFSAERPKGSFSTLEIQRTEQGDSAMYLCASSLAPRAANYGYTFGSGTRLTVV.

The chain couples TRBV20-1 to TRBJ2-7; no reliable D call. Germline V gene sequence: CDR1 DFQATT, CDR2 SNEGSKA (reference sequence). The CDR3 sequence is 15 residues long. Between the trimmed V and J ends, which lost 6 bases and 0 bases, there was a span of 18 bases. In DNA form, the CDR3 reads TGCAGTGCACCACTCCGACTCGCGAACTCCTACGAGCAGTACTTC. Its translation: CSAPLRLANSYEQYF.

This clonotype was observed at least ten times. The rearrangement joins TRBV10-3 to TRBJ2-1; 15 positions agree with TRBD2. CDR3 size: 15 residues. The germline gives CDR1 ENHRY, CDR2 SYGVKD. Trimming cost V 6 bases and J 7 bases; bases outside gene matches: 4. The chain's CDR3 is CAISPGTSGRNEQFF. Written as DNA, the CDR3 is TGTGCCATCAGCCCCGGGACTAGCGGGAGGAATGAGCAGTTCTTC.

The V gene is TRBV4-2, the J gene TRBJ2-7; D assignment may be TRBD1 or TRBD2 (6 bases each). Germline V gene sequence: CDR1 LGHNA, CDR2 YNFKEQ. Trimming left V 0 bases short and J 2 bases short, with 14 bases between. The CDR3 is made up of 16 amino acids. The CDR3 here is CASSQDSGARTYEQYF. CDR3 DNA sequence: TGTGCCAGCAGCCAAGATTCGGGGGCGCGTACCTACGAGCAGTACTTC.

V and J are TRBV2 and TRBJ1-6, with 9 bases that match TRBD1. The V and J ends lost 7 bases and 9 bases, in that order; junction bases with no gene match: 4. This CDR3 has 13 residues. Germline V gene data show CDR1 as SNHLY and CDR2 as FYNNEI. The CDR3 DNA reads as TGTGCCAGCATCCCGGGACAGGGTTCACCCCTCCACTTT. This gives the protein CASIPGQGSPLHF.

This clonotype was counted between two and nine times. This chain connects TRBV29-1 to TRBJ2-2; the match to TRBD2 covers 8 bases. V trimming: 6 bases; J trimming: 7 bases; junction bases outside the gene matches: 16. Germline CDR1 SQVTM, CDR2 ANQGSEA. This CDR3 is 16 amino acids long. This CDR3 reads CSVLILAGGTGGELFF. The CDR3 DNA sequence: TGCAGCGTCCTAATTCTAGCGGGCGGCACCGGCGGGGAGCTGTTTTTT.

This clonotype was recorded a few times. J is TRBJ2-3 and V is TRBV28; weak D call: TRBD2 (6 bases). Deletions cut 3 bases from V and 14 bases from J, with 15 bases between. The germline CDR1 and CDR2 sequences are MDHEN and SYDVKM. The CDR3 contains 12 residues. The CDR3 DNA follows: TGTGCCAGCAGTTTTGCGGGGAGGCAGGTGTATTTT. Translating it yields CASSFAGRQVYF.